The clone carrying this T cell receptor (beta chain) was counted a single time. MiXCR, applied by TCRdb to the 5' RACE reads, yields one record per CDR3 protein. The table records approximately 700,000 distinct CDR3 sequences, around a sixth of them present only once. The data stem from a study of identical twins. These data were also filed under a second study, of T cells expressing NK-cell markers. As that study records: Repertoires of TCR beta were obtained from T cells sorted as CD3+CD56+NKG2C+, CD3+CD56+NKG2C- and CD3+CD56-NKG2C+.

The origin of this receptor is a woman aged 18-29 years in good health. Sequencing was done on a sample of PBMCs.

CDR3 nucleotides: TGTGCCAGCAGTGAAGCCCGCGGCCCCCCAACAAGTCCGGCGGCCGGGGAGCTGTTTTTT. It encodes CASSEARGPPTSPAAGELFF. The chain carries TRBV2 and TRBJ2-2; no definite D call. Germline V gene lookup returns CDR1 SNHLY and CDR2 FYNNEI. The CDR3 is 20 residues long. V lost 0 bases and J 6 bases, leaving 26 bases between the germline ends.